The 7 T cell receptor beta chains below all came from one sample that was sequenced in a study of T-cell memory formation after mild COVID-19. TCRdb ran MiXCR on the 5' RACE reads and lists one entry per CDR3 protein. This sample has under 300,000 distinct CDR3 sequences, with roughly 8% found just once. The sequencing sample was made of PBMCs or a T cell subset sorted from them (not recorded which). These receptors originate from a man between 18 and 35 years old who had mild COVID-19 (a few samples of this study predate the infection). Cell type and time point are not known.

Only a few counts were recorded for this clonotype. The chain recombines TRBV4-3 with TRBJ2-2; a weak D match, TRBD1 (6 bases). The V gene lost 0 bases and the J gene lost 2 bases, with 16 bases spanning the gap. Germline V lookup: CDR1 LGHNA, CDR2 YSLEER. CDR3 length: 18 residues. CDR3 DNA sequence: TGCGCCAGCAGCCAAGAGGTCAACAGGGCTTTAAACACCGGGGAGCTGTTTTTT. This translates into CASSQEVNRALNTGELFF.

This chain joins TRBV6-6 and TRBJ2-3, with 12 bases fitting TRBD2. Germline CDR1 MNHNY, CDR2 SVGAGI (reference sequence). The J segment lost 8 bases and the V segment lost 7 bases, leaving 7 bases of the junction unmatched. This CDR3 has 14 residues. The CDR3 protein is CASTPSGLAGTQYF. CDR3 nucleotides: TGTGCCAGCACCCCCTCGGGACTAGCGGGTACGCAGTATTTT.

For the CDR3, the DNA is TGTGCCAGCAGCTCCTGGACGGATGGCTACACCTTC. The encoded protein is CASSSWTDGYTF. The chain combines TRBV7-2 with TRBJ1-2; D gene unclear. Trimming left V 4 bases short and J 6 bases short, with 9 bases between. This CDR3 is 12 amino acids long. The germline gives CDR1 SGHTA, CDR2 FQGNSA.

CDR3 nucleotides: TGTGCCAGCAGCGCAACAGGGAACAGCAATCAGCCCCAGCATTTT. This encodes CASSATGNSNQPQHF. The chain links TRBV9 to TRBJ1-5; D perhaps matches TRBD1 (6 bases). Germline V gives CDR1 SGDLS, CDR2 YYNGEE. The CDR3 extends over 15 amino acids. The V end was cut by 3 bases, the J end by 1 base, with 11 bases between.

This clonotype was counted between two and nine times. The V gene is TRBV14, the J gene TRBJ1-1; D not certain. This CDR3 region has 13 residues. The germline gives CDR1 SGHDN, CDR2 FVKESK. Trimming took 0 bases from V and 4 from J, leaving 6 bases between them. The CDR3 loop is CASSQDRLTEAFF. The CDR3 DNA reads TGTGCCAGCAGCCAAGATAGGCTCACTGAAGCTTTCTTT.

This clonotype was counted only a few times. The chain recombines TRBV6-2 or TRBV6-3 with TRBJ1-5, with no clear D. The ends were cut back, 0 bases at V and 7 bases at J, with 13 bases in the middle. The CDR3 consists of 15 residues. Germline V gene data show CDR1 as MNHEY and CDR2 as SVGEGT. In nucleotides, the CDR3 is TGTGCCAGCAGTTACTCGAGCGGGGTCGGGCAGCCCCAGCATTTT. Protein product: CASSYSSGVGQPQHF.

The V call is TRBV12-3 or TRBV12-4, the J call TRBJ2-3; tentative D call: TRBD2 (6 bases). The CDR3 is 15 residues long. V lost 5 bases to trimming and J lost 3 bases, with 15 bases between them. The CDR3 here is CASSPSGLLTDTQYF. The CDR3 nucleotides read TGTGCCAGCAGTCCCTCGGGACTCCTAACAGATACGCAGTATTTT.